Below, 29 T cell receptor beta chains from the same sample are listed, as sequenced in a study of T cell responses to AZD1222 COVID-19 vaccine. Sequencing used immunoSEQ multiplex PCR; TCRdb keeps in-frame clones, though not all of them. Of 25,000 to 35,000 clones listed, roughly 78% are singletons. The starting material was peripheral blood, obtained on day 0 of AZD1222 vaccination. The receptor source for this set is an adult in good health.

Written as DNA, the CDR3 is TGTGCCAGCAGCTTTCCAGGGGGTAATCAGCCCCAGCATTTT. Protein product: CASSFPGGNQPQHF. The chain has TRBV5-5 and TRBJ1-5; 7 nucleotides line up with TRBD1. The germline V gene has CDR1 SGHKS and CDR2 YYEKEE (reference sequence). This CDR3 is built from 14 residues. J lost 4 bases, V lost 2 bases, and 3 bases had no gene match.

This clone occurred once. The chain has TRBV9 and TRBJ1-2, with 8 bases that match TRBD1. V lost 3 bases, J lost 3 bases, and 7 bases stayed unmatched. CDR3 length: 15 amino acids. Germline CDR1 reads SGDLS; CDR2 reads YYNGEE. The chain's CDR3 is CASSAGQGMYYGYTF. For the CDR3, the DNA is TGTGCCAGCAGCGCAGGACAGGGCATGTACTATGGCTACACCTTC.

This rearrangement joins TRBV13 to TRBJ1-2, with TRBD1 as a possible D gene (5 bases). The CDR3 length is 14 residues. Germline CDR1 reads PRHDT; CDR2 reads FYEKMQ (reference sequence). Between the trimmed V and J ends, which lost 5 bases and 2 bases, there was a span of 12 bases. DNA of the CDR3: TGTGCCAGCAGCCAAGGGACCGGAAACTATGGCTACACCTTC. It encodes CASSQGTGNYGYTF.

This rearrangement joins TRBV4-1 to TRBJ2-3, with TRBD2 identical over 10 bases. Trimming at V came to 1 base and at J to 4 bases, leaving 17 bases not matched to a gene. Per the germline V gene, CDR1 is MGHRA and CDR2 is YSYEKL. The CDR3 extends over 20 amino acids. As DNA, the CDR3 is TGCGCCAGCAGCCAAGTCGGGAGCGGGAGGGCCCGTCCCGGGGCAGATACGCAGTATTTT. This sequence encodes CASSQVGSGRARPGADTQYF.

This clone was seen only a few times. The chain employs TRBV7-2 and TRBJ1-1, with D possibly TRBD1 on 5 matching bases. The V gene's germline CDR1 is SGHTA and CDR2 FQGNSA. CDR3 length equals 15 residues. The V and J ends lost 5 bases and 4 bases respectively, with 17 bases between them. The CDR3 DNA reads as TGTGCCAGCAGCGGAAGGGACTTGAGTATCACTGAAGCTTTCTTT. Translation gives CASSGRDLSITEAFF.

The gene calls are TRBV5-4 and TRBJ2-3; D is ambiguous. Trimming took off 4 bases at V and 3 bases at J, with 9 bases between the two ends. The length of the CDR3 is 13 residues. Germline V CDR1 and CDR2: SGHNT, YYREEE (reference sequence). CDR3 sequence: CASSLAGTDTQYF. The DNA of the CDR3 is TGTGCCAGCAGCCTCGCCGGTACAGATACGCAGTATTTT.

This rearrangement joins TRBV19 to TRBJ1-5, with 9 bases fitting TRBD1. The CDR3 is 14 amino acids. V lost 5 bases, J lost 7 bases, and 6 bases stayed unmatched. Germline values: CDR1 LNHDA, CDR2 SQIVND (reference sequence). The CDR3 is CASSVYRGQQPQHF. Written as DNA, the CDR3 is TGTGCCAGTAGTGTTTACAGGGGGCAACAGCCCCAGCATTTT.

The chain recombines TRBV14 with TRBJ2-5; D not resolved. CDR1 and CDR2 (germline): SGHDN, FVKESK. V gave up 4 bases and J gave up 4 bases, with 7 bases separating them. The CDR3 totals 12 residues. The CDR3 nucleotides read TGTGCCAGCAGCCGGGTTACAGAGACCCAGTACTTC. Translating gives CASSRVTETQYF.

This clone was detected a few times. V usage is TRBV5-1 and J usage is TRBJ1-2; D not certain. CDR1 is SGHRS, CDR2 YFSETQ, per germline. The CDR3 has 14 residues. Trimming pared 0 bases from V and 2 bases from J, leaving 8 bases between. CDR3 region: CASSLVQTNYGYTF. In DNA, the CDR3 is TGCGCCAGCAGCTTGGTGCAGACCAACTATGGCTACACCTTC.

The chain combines TRBV15 with TRBJ2-1, with D maybe TRBD2 (7 bases). This CDR3 is 14 amino acids long. V was pared by 2 bases and J by 7 bases, with 12 bases between. CDR1 is LNHNV and CDR2 is YYDKDF in the germline V gene (reference sequence). The CDR3, as DNA: TGTGCCACCAGCAGACGGGGGAGGGGGAATGAGCAGTTCTTC. It specifies CATSRRGRGNEQFF. Full variable domain (remainder filled in from reference TRBV15 and TRBJ2-1): DAMVIQNPRYQVTQFGKPVTLSCSQTLNHNVMYWYQQKSSQAPKLLFHYYDKDFNNEADTPDNFQSRRPNTSFCFLDIRSPGLGDTAMYLCATSRRGRGNEQFFGPGTRLTVL.

V gene TRBV23-1 combines with J gene TRBJ2-5; D is unresolved. TRBV23-1 carries the ORF label, with uncertain function. Deletions cut 2 bases from V and 5 bases from J, with 18 bases between. The CDR3 covers 16 residues. Here the CDR3 reads CASSQIVLAPMETQYF. The CDR3, as DNA: TGCGCCAGCAGTCAAATTGTACTCGCGCCGATGGAGACCCAGTACTTC.

The V call is TRBV30, the J call TRBJ2-1; TRBD2 agrees at 8 bases. J lost 2 bases, V lost 1 base, and 1 base had no gene match. CDR3 length equals 14 residues. Per germline, CDR1 GTSNPN and CDR2 SVGIG (reference sequence). CDR3 region: CAWSGTSTYNEQFF. The DNA for the CDR3 is TGTGCCTGGAGTGGGACTAGCACCTACAATGAGCAGTTCTTC. The entire variable domain, with the rest obtained from reference TRBV30 and TRBJ2-1, is as follows: SQTIHQWPATLVQPVGSPLSLECTVEGTSNPNLYWYRQAAGRGLQLLFYSVGIGQISSEVPQNLSASRPQDRQFILSSKKLLLSDSGFYLCAWSGTSTYNEQFFGPGTRLTVL.

This clone occurred a few times. The chain combines TRBV5-1 with TRBJ1-4; 7 bases match TRBD1. V gave up 0 bases and J gave up 3 bases; unmatched junction bases: 2. Per germline, CDR1 SGHRS and CDR2 YFSETQ. The CDR3 sequence is 15 residues long. The chain's CDR3 is CASSLAGTANEKLFF. In DNA form, the CDR3 reads TGCGCCAGCAGCTTGGCCGGGACAGCTAATGAAAAACTGTTTTTT. Full variable domain (outside the CDR3, taken from reference TRBV5-1 and TRBJ1-4): KAGVTQTPRYLIKTRGQQVTLSCSPISGHRSVSWYQQTPGQGLQFLFEYFSETQRNKGNFPGRFSGRQFSNSRSEMNVSTLELGDSALYLCASSLAGTANEKLFFGSGTQLSVL.

The chain carries TRBV5-1 and TRBJ2-7; no definite D call. The V end was cut by 4 bases, the J end by 2 bases, with 13 bases between. The V gene's germline CDR1 is SGHRS and CDR2 YFSETQ. This CDR3 contains 14 residues. The CDR3 DNA reads TGCGCCAGCAGCCTGGATAGTGGCACCTACGAGCAGTACGTC. Translation: CASSLDSGTYEQYV.

V gene TRBV19 combines with J gene TRBJ1-1; D is uncertain. This CDR3 is built from 13 residues. Germline V gene data show CDR1 as LNHDA and CDR2 as SQIVND (reference sequence). Deletions cut 6 bases from V and 3 bases from J, with 11 bases between. CDR3 in DNA: TGTGCCAGTAGATACTCAGGTCACACTGAAGCTTTCTTT. Its protein product is CASRYSGHTEAFF.

V gene TRBV10-3 combines with J gene TRBJ2-7; D might be TRBD1 (6 bases). Germline V lookup: CDR1 ENHRY, CDR2 SYGVKD. Trimming cost V 3 bases and J 5 bases, with 14 bases left between them. The CDR3 is made up of 14 amino acids. DNA for the CDR3: TGTGCCATCAGTGATCCGGACAGTTCCCACGAGCAGTACTTC. Amino acids: CAISDPDSSHEQYF.

The chain joins TRBV5-4 to TRBJ1-2, with D perhaps matching TRBD1 (5 bases). The CDR3 has 15 amino acids. Per the germline V gene, CDR1 is SGHNT and CDR2 is YYREEE (reference sequence). Between the trimmed V and J ends, which lost 0 bases and 7 bases, there was a span of 16 bases. The CDR3 sequence is CASSLDSREGFGYTF. The CDR3 DNA sequence: TGTGCCAGCAGCTTGGATAGCAGGGAAGGTTTTGGCTACACCTTC.

J is TRBJ2-1 and V is TRBV4-2; 8 bases agree with TRBD2. Germline CDR1 and CDR2: LGHNA and YNFKEQ. This CDR3 region has 14 residues. V shed 1 base, J shed 8 bases, and the junction held 4 bases outside the gene matches. CDR3 region: CASSQALAGDEQFF. The CDR3 nucleotides read TGTGCCAGCAGCCAAGCCCTAGCGGGTGATGAGCAGTTCTTC.

This clone was counted a single time. V and J are TRBV11-1 and TRBJ1-6, with unresolved D. Germline V gene lookup returns CDR1 SGHAT and CDR2 FQDESV (reference sequence). This CDR3 has 13 residues. Trimming shortened V by 4 bases and J by 8 bases, and 9 bases separated the two germline ends. DNA for the CDR3: TGTGCCAGCAGCTCCCGTAAGGATTCACCCCTCCACTTT. This sequence encodes CASSSRKDSPLHF.

The J gene is TRBJ2-5, the V gene TRBV7-2, with TRBD2 identical over 11 bases. Germline V gene sequence: CDR1 SGHTA, CDR2 FQGNSA. The CDR3 totals 17 residues. Trimming at V came to 0 bases and at J to 2 bases, leaving 5 bases not matched to a gene. The CDR3 reads CASSLALAGGPQETQYF. CDR3 coding DNA: TGTGCCAGCAGCTTAGCGCTAGCGGGAGGCCCACAAGAGACCCAGTACTTC.

The genes are TRBV6-5 and TRBJ2-7; no firm D call. Germline V gene sequence: CDR1 MNHEY, CDR2 SVGAGI. V shed 6 bases and J shed 3 bases, with 9 bases lying between them. This CDR3 is 12 amino acids long. CDR3 sequence: CASRSINYEQYF. The CDR3 DNA follows: TGTGCCAGCAGAAGTATTAACTACGAGCAGTACTTC.

This clone was seen a few times. In DNA form, the CDR3 reads TGTGCCAGTAGTATAGGGCGGGGCGGACTGTTTTTT. Its translation is CASSIGRGGLFF. J is TRBJ1-4 and V is TRBV19; possibly TRBD1 for D (5 bases). The CDR3 is 12 amino acids. V lost 1 base to trimming and J lost 13 bases, with 10 bases between them. Per germline, CDR1 LNHDA and CDR2 SQIVND (reference sequence).

The genes are TRBV18 and TRBJ1-2; D not resolved. The germline V gene encodes CDR1 KGHSH and CDR2 LQKENI. Trimming removed 6 bases from V and 8 bases from J, with 22 bases in between. The CDR3 has 15 residues. The CDR3 region is CASSQTGPPGGGYTF. The CDR3 region has the DNA TGTGCCAGCTCCCAGACCGGTCCCCCCGGAGGAGGCTACACCTTC.

The J gene is TRBJ1-2, the V gene TRBV6-5; a weak D match, TRBD1 (5 bases). The CDR3 spans 14 residues. Trimming removed 6 bases from V and 4 bases from J, with 15 bases in between. Per the germline V gene, CDR1 is MNHEY and CDR2 is SVGAGI. CDR3 protein: CASSLRRDFYGYTF. The CDR3 DNA is TGTGCCAGCAGCCTCAGGCGGGACTTCTATGGCTACACCTTC.

Note on this clone: The sample has other DNA sequences that encode this CDR3 too. The chain uses TRBV7-2 and TRBJ1-3; 7 positions agree with TRBD1. J was trimmed by 0 bases and V by 1 base; bases with no gene match: 6. Germline lookup yields CDR1 SGHTA and CDR2 FQGNSA. This CDR3 comprises 17 residues. The CDR3 DNA reads as TGTGCCAGCAGCTTAGATGGGACAGACAGCTCTGGAAACACCATATATTTT. This sequence encodes CASSLDGTDSSGNTIYF.

The chain employs TRBV6-5 and TRBJ2-3; the D call may be TRBD1 or TRBD2 (6 bases each). The CDR3 is 14 residues long. V lost 2 bases to trimming and J lost 4 bases, with 10 bases between them. Germline V gene lookup returns CDR1 MNHEY and CDR2 SVGAGI. Written as DNA, the CDR3 is TGTGCCAGCAGTTACGGGGGGCTGGCAGATACGCAGTATTTT. Its protein is CASSYGGLADTQYF.

The V and J genes are TRBV2 and TRBJ2-3; perhaps TRBD2 as D (5 bases). CDR1 and CDR2 from the germline V gene are SNHLY and FYNNEI. Trimming left V 7 bases short and J 4 bases short, with 6 bases between. This CDR3 is built from 11 residues. Written as DNA, the CDR3 is TGTGCCAGCACTAGCTCAGATACGCAGTATTTT. Translating gives CASTSSDTQYF.

The V gene is TRBV24-1, the J gene TRBJ1-4; D gene ambiguous. This CDR3 comprises 9 residues. Deletions cut 5 bases from V and 10 bases from J, with 1 base between. Per germline, CDR1 KGHDR and CDR2 SFDVKD. CDR3 in amino acids: CATSGKLFF. The CDR3 DNA reads TGTGCCACCAGTGGAAAACTGTTTTTT.

This chain joins TRBV5-4 and TRBJ2-1; D is perhaps TRBD2 (5 bases). The CDR3 has 13 amino acids. V was cut by 0 bases and J by 12 bases, with 13 bases left in between. Germline loops: CDR1 SGHNT, CDR2 YYREEE (reference sequence). The CDR3 here is CASSLAGSSPQFF. Here the CDR3 DNA reads TGTGCCAGCAGCTTGGCGGGGTCTAGCCCGCAGTTCTTC. The variable domain in full, with the rest retrieved from reference TRBV5-4 and TRBJ2-1, is ETGVTQSPTHLIKTRGQQVTLRCSSQSGHNTVSWYQQALGQGPQFIFQYYREEENGRGNFPPRFSGLQFPNYSSELNVNALELDDSALYLCASSLAGSSPQFFGPGTRLTVL.